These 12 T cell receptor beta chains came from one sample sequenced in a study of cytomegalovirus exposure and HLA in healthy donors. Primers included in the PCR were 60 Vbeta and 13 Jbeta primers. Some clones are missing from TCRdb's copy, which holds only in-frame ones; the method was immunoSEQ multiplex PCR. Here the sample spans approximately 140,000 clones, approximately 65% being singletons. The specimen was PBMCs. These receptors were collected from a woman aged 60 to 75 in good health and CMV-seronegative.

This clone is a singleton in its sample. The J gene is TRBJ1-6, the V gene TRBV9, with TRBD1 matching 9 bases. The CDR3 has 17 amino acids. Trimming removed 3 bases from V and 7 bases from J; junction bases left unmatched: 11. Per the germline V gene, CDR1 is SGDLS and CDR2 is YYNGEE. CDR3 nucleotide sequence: TGTGCCAGCAGCGCCCAAACCGGGACAGGGTTAAATTCACCCCTCCACTTT. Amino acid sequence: CASSAQTGTGLNSPLHF.

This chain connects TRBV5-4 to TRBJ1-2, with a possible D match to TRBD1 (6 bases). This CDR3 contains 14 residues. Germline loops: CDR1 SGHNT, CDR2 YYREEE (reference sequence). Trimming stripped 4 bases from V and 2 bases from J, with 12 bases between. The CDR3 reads CASSPGGRNYGYTF. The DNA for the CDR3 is TGTGCCAGCAGCCCCGGGGGGCGGAACTATGGCTACACCTTC.

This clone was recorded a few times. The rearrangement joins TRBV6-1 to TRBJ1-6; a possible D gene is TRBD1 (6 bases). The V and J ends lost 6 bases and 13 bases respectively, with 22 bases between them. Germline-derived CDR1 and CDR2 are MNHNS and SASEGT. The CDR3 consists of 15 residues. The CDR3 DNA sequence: TGTGCCAGCAGGTTGGTACAGGGTTTCGGGGCGCCCCTCCACTTT. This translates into CASRLVQGFGAPLHF.

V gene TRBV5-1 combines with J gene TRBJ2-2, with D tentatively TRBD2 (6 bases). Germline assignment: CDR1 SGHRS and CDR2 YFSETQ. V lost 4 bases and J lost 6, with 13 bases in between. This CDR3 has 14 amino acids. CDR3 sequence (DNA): TGCGCCAGCAGCGGAAGACTAGTCGCCGGGGAGCTGTTTTTT. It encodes CASSGRLVAGELFF. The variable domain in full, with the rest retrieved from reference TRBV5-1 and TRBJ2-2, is KAGVTQTPRYLIKTRGQQVTLSCSPISGHRSVSWYQQTPGQGLQFLFEYFSETQRNKGNFPGRFSGRQFSNSRSEMNVSTLELGDSALYLCASSGRLVAGELFFGEGSRLTVL.

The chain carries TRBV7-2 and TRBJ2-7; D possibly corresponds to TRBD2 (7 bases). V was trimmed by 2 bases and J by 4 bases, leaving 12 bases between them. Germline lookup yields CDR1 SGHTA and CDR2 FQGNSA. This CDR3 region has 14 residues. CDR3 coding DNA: TGTGCCAGCAGCTTATTCCGGGGGGCGTACGAGCAGTACTTC. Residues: CASSLFRGAYEQYF.

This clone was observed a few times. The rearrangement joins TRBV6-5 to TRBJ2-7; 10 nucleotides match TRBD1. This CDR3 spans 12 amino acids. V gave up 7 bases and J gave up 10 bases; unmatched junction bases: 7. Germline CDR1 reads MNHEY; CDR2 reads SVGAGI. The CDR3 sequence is CASTSGQGIQYF. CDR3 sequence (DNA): TGTGCCAGCACCTCGGGACAGGGGATTCAGTACTTC.

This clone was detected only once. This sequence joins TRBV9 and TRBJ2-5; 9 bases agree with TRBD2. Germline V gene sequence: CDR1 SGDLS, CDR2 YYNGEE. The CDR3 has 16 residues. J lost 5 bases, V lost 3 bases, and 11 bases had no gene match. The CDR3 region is CASSAGAGGVSETQYF. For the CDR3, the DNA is TGTGCCAGCAGCGCGGGAGCGGGAGGTGTATCTGAGACCCAGTACTTC.

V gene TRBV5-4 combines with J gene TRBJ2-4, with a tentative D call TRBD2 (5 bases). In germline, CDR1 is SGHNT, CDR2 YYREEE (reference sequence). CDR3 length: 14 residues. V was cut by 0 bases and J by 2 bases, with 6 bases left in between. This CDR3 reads CASSLGGTKNIQYF. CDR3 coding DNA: TGTGCCAGCAGCTTGGGAGGGACCAAAAACATTCAGTACTTC.

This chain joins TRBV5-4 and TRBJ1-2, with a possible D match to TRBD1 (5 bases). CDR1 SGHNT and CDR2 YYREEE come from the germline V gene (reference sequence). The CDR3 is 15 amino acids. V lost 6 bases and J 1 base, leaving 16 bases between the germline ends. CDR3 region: CASIPSGLINYGYTF. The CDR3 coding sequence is TGTGCCAGCATCCCATCGGGACTGATTAACTATGGCTACACCTTC. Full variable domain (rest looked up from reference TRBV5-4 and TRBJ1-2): ETGVTQSPTHLIKTRGQQVTLRCSSQSGHNTVSWYQQALGQGPQFIFQYYREEENGRGNFPPRFSGLQFPNYSSELNVNALELDDSALYLCASIPSGLINYGYTFGSGTRLTVV.

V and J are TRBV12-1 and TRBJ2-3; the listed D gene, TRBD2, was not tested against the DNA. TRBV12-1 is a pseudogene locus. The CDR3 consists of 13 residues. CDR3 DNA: TGTGCCAGCGTAAGAGCGTCCACAGATACGCAGTATTTT. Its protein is CASVRASTDTQYF.

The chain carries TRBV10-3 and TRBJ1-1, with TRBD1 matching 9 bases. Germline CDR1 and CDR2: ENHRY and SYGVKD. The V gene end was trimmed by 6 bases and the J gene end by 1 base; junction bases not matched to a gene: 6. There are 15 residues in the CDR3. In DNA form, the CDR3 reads TGTGCCATCAGGGGACAGGGTCGGGCGAACACTGAAGCTTTCTTT. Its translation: CAIRGQGRANTEAFF.

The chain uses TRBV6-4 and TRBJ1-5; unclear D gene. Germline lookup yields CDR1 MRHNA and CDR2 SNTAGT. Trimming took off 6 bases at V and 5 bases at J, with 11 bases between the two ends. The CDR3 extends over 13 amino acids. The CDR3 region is CASRTPRDQPQHF. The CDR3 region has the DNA TGTGCCAGCAGAACTCCAAGAGATCAGCCCCAGCATTTT.